This T cell receptor (beta chain) came from a study of blood T cell repertoires in COVID-19. Study in general: Acute and convalescent COVID-19 samples came from the United States, Italy and Spain. PBMCs, B-cell-depleted T cells, or T cells were the source of the cDNA or gDNA that made up the material.

Study processing details: Estimated nucleated cell counts came from reference gene primer amplification. The method was immunoSEQ multiplex PCR; TCRdb's version includes in-frame clones alone and lacks a portion of them. Clonal size and the V and J genes are those of that table, whereas D and trimming came from the DNA. The repertoire holds roughly 340,000 clones, with 75% to 90% as singletons. It was during active infection that Seattle patients were enrolled and then longitudinally followed. CDR3 length: 15 residues. Germline trimming cut 7 bases from V and 0 bases from J; bases unmatched to any gene: 9. Germline loops: CDR1 MNHEY, CDR2 SMNVEV (reference sequence).

The TCR was taken from a woman between 45 and 65 years old with COVID-19, enrolled during active disease. The chain carries TRBV27 and TRBJ2-7; TRBD1 matches 7 bases. What was sequenced was peripheral blood. CDR3 sequence (DNA): TGTGCCAGCACTGCAACGGGACAGAGCTCCTACGAGCAGTACTTC. The encoded protein is CASTATGQSSYEQYF.